This entry features one T cell receptor (beta chain) sequence. Antigen unknown. This specimen comes from a study of cytomegalovirus exposure and HLA in healthy donors. The study, taken as a whole, reports: The authors assumed roughly uniform sequencing depth across donors for presence/absence analyses. Overall, under 200 TCR beta chains were annotated as cytomegalovirus-associated. It was confirmed in vitro that a few of the CMV-associated chains were specific for CMV antigens. Follow-up analysis later connected one missense variant in DCLRE1C with trimming of TCR beta V- and J-genes.

Primers for the PCR totalled 60 Vbeta and 13 Jbeta. Sequencing used immunoSEQ multiplex PCR; TCRdb keeps in-frame clones, though not all of them. Its table records 50,000 or so clones. CDR3 size: 15 residues. CDR1 and CDR2 (germline): SGHDN, FVKESK. After removal of 4 bases from V and 6 bases from J, the junction contained 7 bases not matched to a gene. The sequenced sample consisted of PBMCs. V usage is TRBV14 and J usage is TRBJ1-4; TRBD1 agrees at 8 bases. The origin of this receptor is a man aged 40-50 years in good health and CMV-seropositive. Here the CDR3 reads CASSLTGTGDEKLFF. The CDR3 region has the DNA TGTGCCAGCAGCCTTACCGGGACAGGAGATGAAAAACTGTTTTTT.